Detailed here is one T cell receptor (beta chain). The antigen is unknown. These data belong to a study of shared clonotypes between healthy human individuals. Study in general: The study drew on a couple of women and a few men aged 18 to 49 as donors. The plates for each donor numbered three CD4 naive, three CD4 memory, two CD8 naive and one CD8 memory. General study points: Among the subsets, naive ones generally showed larger estimated richness than memory ones.

Clones were read by immunoSEQ multiplex PCR, and TCRdb kept only the in-frame ones, dropping some. This sample has fewer than 3 million clones, with about 90% found just once. CD4+ cell separation produced CD45RA+ naive and CD45RA-negative memory subsets. Sequencing used naive CD4+ T cells from PBMCs. Indicated subset: CD45RA+ positively selected. This receptor was taken from a man between 18 and 29 years old in good health. Some clones in this sample may be carry-over from other donors' samples.

The CDR3 sequence is CASSDAQEVYGYTF. The CDR3 DNA reads as TGTGCCAGCAGTGACGCCCAGGAGGTCTATGGCTACACCTTC. J is TRBJ1-2 and V is TRBV6-1; D unclear. Germline V gene sequence: CDR1 MNHNS, CDR2 SASEGT. The V and J ends lost 3 bases and 4 bases respectively, with 12 bases between them. The CDR3 loop spans 14 amino acids.